This note documents a single TCR beta chain sequence. These data are taken from a study of blood T cell repertoires in COVID-19. Germline-derived CDR1 and CDR2 are MDHEN and SYDVKM. The CDR3 length is 12 residues. The ends were cut back, 5 bases at V and 7 bases at J, with 12 bases in the middle. The repertoire was sequenced with immunoSEQ multiplex PCR; TCRdb's copy has only in-frame clones and lacks some. The top ten hold around 4.6% of the sample, which has 200,000 to 250,000 clones, about four fifths seen once. The sample was PBMCs or T cells enriched from blood (not recorded which). V usage is TRBV28 and J usage is TRBJ2-7; TRBD1 is a possible D gene (6 bases). The source of this sequence is a woman aged 50 to 65 who had been exposed to COVID-19. CDR3 sequence reads: CASSLLQGEQYF. For the CDR3, the DNA is TGTGCCAGCAGTCTGCTACAGGGTGAGCAGTACTTC. Combining the CDR3 with reference TRBV28 and TRBJ2-7 gives the whole variable domain DVKVTQSSRYLVKRTGEKVFLECVQDMDHENMFWYRQDPGLGLRLIYFSYDVKMKEKGDIPEGYSVSREKKERFSLILESASTNQTSMYLCASSLLQGEQYFGPGTRLTVT.